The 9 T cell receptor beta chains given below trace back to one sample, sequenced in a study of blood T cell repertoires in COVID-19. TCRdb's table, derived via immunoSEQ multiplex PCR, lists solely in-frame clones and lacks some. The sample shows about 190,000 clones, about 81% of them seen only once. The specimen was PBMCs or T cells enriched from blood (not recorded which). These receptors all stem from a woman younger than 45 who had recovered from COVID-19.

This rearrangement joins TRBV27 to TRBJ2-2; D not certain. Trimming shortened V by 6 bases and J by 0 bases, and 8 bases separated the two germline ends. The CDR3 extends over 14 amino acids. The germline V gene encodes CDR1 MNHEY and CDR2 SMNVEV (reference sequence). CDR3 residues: CASSRTTNTGELFF. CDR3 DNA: TGTGCCAGCAGCCGAACAACGAACACCGGGGAGCTGTTTTTT.

The CDR3 coding sequence is TGTGCCAGCAGCTTAGCCAGGGGCGACTATGGCTACACCTTC. Its protein product is CASSLARGDYGYTF. The chain recombines TRBV7-2 with TRBJ1-2; a possible D gene is TRBD1 (6 bases). The CDR3 covers 14 residues. Trimming shortened V by 0 bases and J by 3 bases, and 8 bases separated the two germline ends. Germline V gene data show CDR1 as SGHTA and CDR2 as FQGNSA.

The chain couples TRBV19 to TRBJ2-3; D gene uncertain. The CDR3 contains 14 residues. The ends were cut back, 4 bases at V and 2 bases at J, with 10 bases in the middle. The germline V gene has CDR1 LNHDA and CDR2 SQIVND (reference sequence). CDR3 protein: CASSTLGFTDTQYF. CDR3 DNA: TGTGCCAGTAGTACACTCGGGTTCACAGATACGCAGTATTTT.

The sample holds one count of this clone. This CDR3 is CASSDRVGEKLFF. In nucleotides, the CDR3 is TGTGCCAGCTCTGACAGGGTCGGAGAAAAACTGTTTTTT. The chain recombines TRBV7-8 with TRBJ1-4; 7 positions agree with TRBD1. Per the germline V gene, CDR1 is SGHVS and CDR2 is FQNEAQ. Germline trimming cut 8 bases from V and 8 bases from J; bases unmatched to any gene: 8. This CDR3 is 13 amino acids long.

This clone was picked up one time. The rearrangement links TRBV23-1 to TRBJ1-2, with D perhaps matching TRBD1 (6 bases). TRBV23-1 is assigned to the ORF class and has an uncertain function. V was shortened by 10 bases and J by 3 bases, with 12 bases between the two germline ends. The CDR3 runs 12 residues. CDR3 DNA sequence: TGCGCCACCCGTGCAGGGGACTATGGCTACACCTTC. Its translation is CATRAGDYGYTF.

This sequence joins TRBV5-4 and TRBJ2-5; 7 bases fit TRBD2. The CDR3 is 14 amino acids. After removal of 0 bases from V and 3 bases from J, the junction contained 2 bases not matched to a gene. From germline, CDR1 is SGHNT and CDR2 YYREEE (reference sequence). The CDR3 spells CASSLVAGEETQYF. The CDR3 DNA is TGTGCCAGCAGCTTGGTCGCGGGGGAAGAGACCCAGTACTTC.

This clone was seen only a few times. Here the CDR3 reads CASSPPGTSGSYEQYF. Written as DNA, the CDR3 is TGTGCCAGCAGCCCCCCCGGGACTAGCGGCTCCTACGAGCAGTACTTC. The rearrangement joins TRBV5-4 to TRBJ2-7, with TRBD2 matching 11 bases. Germline CDR1 and CDR2: SGHNT and YYREEE (reference sequence). The CDR3 is 16 residues long. J gave up 0 bases and V 4 bases, and 6 bases lay outside the gene matches. Based on the CDR3 plus reference TRBV5-4 and TRBJ2-7, the full variable domain is ETGVTQSPTHLIKTRGQQVTLRCSSQSGHNTVSWYQQALGQGPQFIFQYYREEENGRGNFPPRFSGLQFPNYSSELNVNALELDDSALYLCASSPPGTSGSYEQYFGPGTRLTVT.

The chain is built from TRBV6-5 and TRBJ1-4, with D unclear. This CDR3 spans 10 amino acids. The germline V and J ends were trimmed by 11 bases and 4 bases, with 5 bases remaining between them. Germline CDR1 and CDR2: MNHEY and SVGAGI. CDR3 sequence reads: CAVYNEKLFF. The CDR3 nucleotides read TGTGCCGTCTATAATGAAAAACTGTTTTTT.

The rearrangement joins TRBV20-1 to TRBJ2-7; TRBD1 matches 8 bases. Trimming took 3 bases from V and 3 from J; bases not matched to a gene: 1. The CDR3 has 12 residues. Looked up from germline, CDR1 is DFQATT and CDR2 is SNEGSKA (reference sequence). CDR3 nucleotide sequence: TGCAGTGCTAGTGACAGGGGCTACGAGCAGTACGTC. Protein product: CSASDRGYEQYV.